These 3 T cell receptor beta chains were all obtained from the same sample, sequenced in a study of shared T cell receptors in the human thymus. Here immunoSEQ multiplex PCR was the method, and the copy in TCRdb shows in-frame clones only, minus some. The data contain hundreds of thousands of clones, 70% to 90% of them singletons. These sequences were also reported in another study, on human thymus T cells.

Sequenced sample: thymocytes. The origin of the receptors is a boy under two years old with a congenital heart defect.

The chain is built from TRBV5-1 and TRBJ1-1; the D gene is possibly TRBD1 (5 bases). Trimming left V 1 base short and J 1 base short, with 11 bases between. Germline V gene lookup returns CDR1 SGHRS and CDR2 YFSETQ. This CDR3 spans 15 amino acids. Here the CDR3 reads CASSLLGEANTEAFF. CDR3 coding DNA: TGCGCCAGCAGCTTGTTAGGGGAGGCGAACACTGAAGCTTTCTTT.

The genes are TRBV6-5 and TRBJ1-6; 7 bases line up with TRBD1. The CDR3 runs to 14 residues. V was pared by 6 bases and J by 9 bases, with 8 bases of the junction left unmatched. CDR1 and CDR2 (germline): MNHEY, SVGAGI. The CDR3 sequence is CASSSGTEASPLHF. The CDR3, as DNA: TGTGCCAGCAGCTCCGGGACAGAAGCTTCACCCCTCCACTTT.

This clone occurred a few times. The gene calls are TRBV28 and TRBJ1-5; tentative D call: TRBD1 (5 bases). The germline V and J ends were trimmed by 2 bases and 5 bases, with 7 bases remaining between them. CDR1 and CDR2 from the germline V gene are MDHEN and SYDVKM. This CDR3 region has 13 residues. The CDR3: CASSLAGHQPQHF. The CDR3 nucleotides read TGTGCCAGCAGTTTAGCAGGGCATCAGCCCCAGCATTTT.